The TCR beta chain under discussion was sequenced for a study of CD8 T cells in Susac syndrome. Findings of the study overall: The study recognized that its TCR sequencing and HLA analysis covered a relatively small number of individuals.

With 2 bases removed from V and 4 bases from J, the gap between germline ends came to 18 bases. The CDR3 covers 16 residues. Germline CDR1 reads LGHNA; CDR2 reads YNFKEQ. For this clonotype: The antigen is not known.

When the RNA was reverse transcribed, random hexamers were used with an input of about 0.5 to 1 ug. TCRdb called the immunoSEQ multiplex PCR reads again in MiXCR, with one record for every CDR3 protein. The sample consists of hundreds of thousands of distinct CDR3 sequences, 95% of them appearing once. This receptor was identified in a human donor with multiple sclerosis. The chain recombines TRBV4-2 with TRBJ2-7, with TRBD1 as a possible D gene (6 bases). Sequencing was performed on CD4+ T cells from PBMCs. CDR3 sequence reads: CASSQPRGPSEYEQYF. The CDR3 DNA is TGTGCCAGCAGCCAACCCAGGGGTCCCTCCGAATACGAGCAGTACTTC.